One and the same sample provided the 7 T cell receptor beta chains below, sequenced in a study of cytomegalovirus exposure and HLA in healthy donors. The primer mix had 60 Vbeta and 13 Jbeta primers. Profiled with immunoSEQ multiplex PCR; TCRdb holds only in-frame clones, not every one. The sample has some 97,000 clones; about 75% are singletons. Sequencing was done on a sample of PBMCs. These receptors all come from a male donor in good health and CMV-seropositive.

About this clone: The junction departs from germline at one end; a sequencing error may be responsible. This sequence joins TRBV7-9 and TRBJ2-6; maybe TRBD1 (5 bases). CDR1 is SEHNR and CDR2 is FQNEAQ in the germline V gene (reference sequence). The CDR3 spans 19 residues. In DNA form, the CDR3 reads TGTGCCAGCAGCTTAGAGGCAGGGTTATCGGTCTCTGGGGCCAATGTCCTGACTTTC. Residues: CASSLEAGLSVSGANVLTF.

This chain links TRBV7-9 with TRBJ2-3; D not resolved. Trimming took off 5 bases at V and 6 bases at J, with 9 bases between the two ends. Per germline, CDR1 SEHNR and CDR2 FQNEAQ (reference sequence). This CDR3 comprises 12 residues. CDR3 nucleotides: TGTGCCAGCAGCCAAGACGGGGATACGCAGTATTTT. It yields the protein CASSQDGDTQYF.

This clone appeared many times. The CDR3 sequence: CASSLSPGTGYEQFF. CDR3 DNA sequence: TGTGCCAGCAGCCTTAGTCCCGGGACAGGGTATGAGCAGTTCTTC. The chain is built from TRBV7-2 and TRBJ2-1; 9 bases fit TRBD1. Germline assignment: CDR1 SGHTA and CDR2 FQGNSA. The CDR3 runs 15 residues. V shed 5 bases and J 8 bases; nucleotides not matched to a gene: 10.

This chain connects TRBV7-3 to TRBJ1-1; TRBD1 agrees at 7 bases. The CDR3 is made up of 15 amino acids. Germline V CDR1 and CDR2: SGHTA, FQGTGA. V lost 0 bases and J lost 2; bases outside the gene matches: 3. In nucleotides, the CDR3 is TGTGCCAGCAGCTTAACGGGGACAGCAAACACTGAAGCTTTCTTT. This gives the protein CASSLTGTANTEAFF.

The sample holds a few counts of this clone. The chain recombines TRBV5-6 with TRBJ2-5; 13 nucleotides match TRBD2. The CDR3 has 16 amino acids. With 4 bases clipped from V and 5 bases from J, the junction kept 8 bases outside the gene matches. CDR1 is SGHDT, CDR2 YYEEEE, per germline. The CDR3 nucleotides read TGTGCCAGCAGCAACTTGGGACTAGCGGGGATGGAGACCCAGTACTTC. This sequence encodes CASSNLGLAGMETQYF. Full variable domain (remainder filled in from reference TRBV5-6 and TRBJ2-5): DAGVTQSPTHLIKTRGQQVTLRCSPKSGHDTVSWYQQALGQGPQFIFQYYEEEERQRGNFPDRFSGHQFPNYSSELNVNALLLGDSALYLCASSNLGLAGMETQYFGPGTRLLVL.

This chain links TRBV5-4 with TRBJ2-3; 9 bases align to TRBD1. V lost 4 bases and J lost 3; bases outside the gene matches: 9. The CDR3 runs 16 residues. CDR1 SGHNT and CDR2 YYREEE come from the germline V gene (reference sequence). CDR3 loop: CASSPGGGTGTDTQYF. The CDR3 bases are TGTGCCAGCAGCCCTGGGGGCGGGACAGGGACAGATACGCAGTATTTT.

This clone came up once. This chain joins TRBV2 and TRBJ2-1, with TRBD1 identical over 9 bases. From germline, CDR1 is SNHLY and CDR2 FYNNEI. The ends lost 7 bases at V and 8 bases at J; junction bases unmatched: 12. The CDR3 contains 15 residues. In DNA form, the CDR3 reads TGTGCCAGCATGGCCTTGAGAAGGACAGGGGATGAGCAGTTCTTC. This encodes CASMALRRTGDEQFF. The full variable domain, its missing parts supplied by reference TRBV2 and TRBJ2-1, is EPEVTQTPSHQVTQMGQEVILRCVPISNHLYFYWYRQILGQKVEFLVSFYNNEISEKSEIFDDQFSVERPDGSNFTLKIRSTKLEDSAMYFCASMALRRTGDEQFFGPGTRLTVL.